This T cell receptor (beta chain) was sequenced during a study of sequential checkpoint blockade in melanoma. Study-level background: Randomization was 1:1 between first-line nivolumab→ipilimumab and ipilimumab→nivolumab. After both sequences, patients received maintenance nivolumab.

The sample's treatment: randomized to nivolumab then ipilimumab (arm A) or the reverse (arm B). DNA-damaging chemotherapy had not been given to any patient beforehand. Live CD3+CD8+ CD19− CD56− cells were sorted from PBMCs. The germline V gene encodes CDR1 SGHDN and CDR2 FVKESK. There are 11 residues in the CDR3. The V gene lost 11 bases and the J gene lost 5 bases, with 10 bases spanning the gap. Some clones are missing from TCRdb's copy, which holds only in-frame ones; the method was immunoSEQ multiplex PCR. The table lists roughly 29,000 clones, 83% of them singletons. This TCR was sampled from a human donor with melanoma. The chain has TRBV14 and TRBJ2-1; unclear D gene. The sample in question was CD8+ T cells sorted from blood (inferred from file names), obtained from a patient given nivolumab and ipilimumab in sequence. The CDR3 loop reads CAGTSHNEQFF. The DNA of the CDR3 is TGTGCCGGCACCTCTCACAATGAGCAGTTCTTC.